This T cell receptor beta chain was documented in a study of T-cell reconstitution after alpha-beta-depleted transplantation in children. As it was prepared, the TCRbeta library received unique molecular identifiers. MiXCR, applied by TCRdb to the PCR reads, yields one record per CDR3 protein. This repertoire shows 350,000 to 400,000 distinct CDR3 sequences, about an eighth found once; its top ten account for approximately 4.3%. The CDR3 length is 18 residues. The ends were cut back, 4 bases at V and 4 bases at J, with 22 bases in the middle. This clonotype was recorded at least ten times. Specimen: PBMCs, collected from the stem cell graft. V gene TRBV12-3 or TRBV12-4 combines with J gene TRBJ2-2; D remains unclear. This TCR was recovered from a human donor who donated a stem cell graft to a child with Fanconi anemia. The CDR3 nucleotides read TGTGCCAGCAGTTCCCCCCCTACGTCGGTCGGAAGCACCGGGGAGCTGTTTTTT. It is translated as CASSSPPTSVGSTGELFF.